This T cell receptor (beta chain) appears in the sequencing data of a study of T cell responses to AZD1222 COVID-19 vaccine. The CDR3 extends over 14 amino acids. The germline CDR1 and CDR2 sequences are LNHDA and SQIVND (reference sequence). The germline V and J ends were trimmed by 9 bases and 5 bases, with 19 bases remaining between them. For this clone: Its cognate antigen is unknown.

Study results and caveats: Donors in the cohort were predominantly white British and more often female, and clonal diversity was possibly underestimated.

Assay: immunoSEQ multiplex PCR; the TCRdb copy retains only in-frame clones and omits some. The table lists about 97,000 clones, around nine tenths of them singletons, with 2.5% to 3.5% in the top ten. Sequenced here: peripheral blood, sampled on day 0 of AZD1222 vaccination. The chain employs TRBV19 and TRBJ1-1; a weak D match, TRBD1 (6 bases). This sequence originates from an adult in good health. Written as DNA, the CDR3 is TGTGCCAGCAGGGGCGGACATACGGGGACTGAAGCTTTCTTT. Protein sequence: CASRGGHTGTEAFF.